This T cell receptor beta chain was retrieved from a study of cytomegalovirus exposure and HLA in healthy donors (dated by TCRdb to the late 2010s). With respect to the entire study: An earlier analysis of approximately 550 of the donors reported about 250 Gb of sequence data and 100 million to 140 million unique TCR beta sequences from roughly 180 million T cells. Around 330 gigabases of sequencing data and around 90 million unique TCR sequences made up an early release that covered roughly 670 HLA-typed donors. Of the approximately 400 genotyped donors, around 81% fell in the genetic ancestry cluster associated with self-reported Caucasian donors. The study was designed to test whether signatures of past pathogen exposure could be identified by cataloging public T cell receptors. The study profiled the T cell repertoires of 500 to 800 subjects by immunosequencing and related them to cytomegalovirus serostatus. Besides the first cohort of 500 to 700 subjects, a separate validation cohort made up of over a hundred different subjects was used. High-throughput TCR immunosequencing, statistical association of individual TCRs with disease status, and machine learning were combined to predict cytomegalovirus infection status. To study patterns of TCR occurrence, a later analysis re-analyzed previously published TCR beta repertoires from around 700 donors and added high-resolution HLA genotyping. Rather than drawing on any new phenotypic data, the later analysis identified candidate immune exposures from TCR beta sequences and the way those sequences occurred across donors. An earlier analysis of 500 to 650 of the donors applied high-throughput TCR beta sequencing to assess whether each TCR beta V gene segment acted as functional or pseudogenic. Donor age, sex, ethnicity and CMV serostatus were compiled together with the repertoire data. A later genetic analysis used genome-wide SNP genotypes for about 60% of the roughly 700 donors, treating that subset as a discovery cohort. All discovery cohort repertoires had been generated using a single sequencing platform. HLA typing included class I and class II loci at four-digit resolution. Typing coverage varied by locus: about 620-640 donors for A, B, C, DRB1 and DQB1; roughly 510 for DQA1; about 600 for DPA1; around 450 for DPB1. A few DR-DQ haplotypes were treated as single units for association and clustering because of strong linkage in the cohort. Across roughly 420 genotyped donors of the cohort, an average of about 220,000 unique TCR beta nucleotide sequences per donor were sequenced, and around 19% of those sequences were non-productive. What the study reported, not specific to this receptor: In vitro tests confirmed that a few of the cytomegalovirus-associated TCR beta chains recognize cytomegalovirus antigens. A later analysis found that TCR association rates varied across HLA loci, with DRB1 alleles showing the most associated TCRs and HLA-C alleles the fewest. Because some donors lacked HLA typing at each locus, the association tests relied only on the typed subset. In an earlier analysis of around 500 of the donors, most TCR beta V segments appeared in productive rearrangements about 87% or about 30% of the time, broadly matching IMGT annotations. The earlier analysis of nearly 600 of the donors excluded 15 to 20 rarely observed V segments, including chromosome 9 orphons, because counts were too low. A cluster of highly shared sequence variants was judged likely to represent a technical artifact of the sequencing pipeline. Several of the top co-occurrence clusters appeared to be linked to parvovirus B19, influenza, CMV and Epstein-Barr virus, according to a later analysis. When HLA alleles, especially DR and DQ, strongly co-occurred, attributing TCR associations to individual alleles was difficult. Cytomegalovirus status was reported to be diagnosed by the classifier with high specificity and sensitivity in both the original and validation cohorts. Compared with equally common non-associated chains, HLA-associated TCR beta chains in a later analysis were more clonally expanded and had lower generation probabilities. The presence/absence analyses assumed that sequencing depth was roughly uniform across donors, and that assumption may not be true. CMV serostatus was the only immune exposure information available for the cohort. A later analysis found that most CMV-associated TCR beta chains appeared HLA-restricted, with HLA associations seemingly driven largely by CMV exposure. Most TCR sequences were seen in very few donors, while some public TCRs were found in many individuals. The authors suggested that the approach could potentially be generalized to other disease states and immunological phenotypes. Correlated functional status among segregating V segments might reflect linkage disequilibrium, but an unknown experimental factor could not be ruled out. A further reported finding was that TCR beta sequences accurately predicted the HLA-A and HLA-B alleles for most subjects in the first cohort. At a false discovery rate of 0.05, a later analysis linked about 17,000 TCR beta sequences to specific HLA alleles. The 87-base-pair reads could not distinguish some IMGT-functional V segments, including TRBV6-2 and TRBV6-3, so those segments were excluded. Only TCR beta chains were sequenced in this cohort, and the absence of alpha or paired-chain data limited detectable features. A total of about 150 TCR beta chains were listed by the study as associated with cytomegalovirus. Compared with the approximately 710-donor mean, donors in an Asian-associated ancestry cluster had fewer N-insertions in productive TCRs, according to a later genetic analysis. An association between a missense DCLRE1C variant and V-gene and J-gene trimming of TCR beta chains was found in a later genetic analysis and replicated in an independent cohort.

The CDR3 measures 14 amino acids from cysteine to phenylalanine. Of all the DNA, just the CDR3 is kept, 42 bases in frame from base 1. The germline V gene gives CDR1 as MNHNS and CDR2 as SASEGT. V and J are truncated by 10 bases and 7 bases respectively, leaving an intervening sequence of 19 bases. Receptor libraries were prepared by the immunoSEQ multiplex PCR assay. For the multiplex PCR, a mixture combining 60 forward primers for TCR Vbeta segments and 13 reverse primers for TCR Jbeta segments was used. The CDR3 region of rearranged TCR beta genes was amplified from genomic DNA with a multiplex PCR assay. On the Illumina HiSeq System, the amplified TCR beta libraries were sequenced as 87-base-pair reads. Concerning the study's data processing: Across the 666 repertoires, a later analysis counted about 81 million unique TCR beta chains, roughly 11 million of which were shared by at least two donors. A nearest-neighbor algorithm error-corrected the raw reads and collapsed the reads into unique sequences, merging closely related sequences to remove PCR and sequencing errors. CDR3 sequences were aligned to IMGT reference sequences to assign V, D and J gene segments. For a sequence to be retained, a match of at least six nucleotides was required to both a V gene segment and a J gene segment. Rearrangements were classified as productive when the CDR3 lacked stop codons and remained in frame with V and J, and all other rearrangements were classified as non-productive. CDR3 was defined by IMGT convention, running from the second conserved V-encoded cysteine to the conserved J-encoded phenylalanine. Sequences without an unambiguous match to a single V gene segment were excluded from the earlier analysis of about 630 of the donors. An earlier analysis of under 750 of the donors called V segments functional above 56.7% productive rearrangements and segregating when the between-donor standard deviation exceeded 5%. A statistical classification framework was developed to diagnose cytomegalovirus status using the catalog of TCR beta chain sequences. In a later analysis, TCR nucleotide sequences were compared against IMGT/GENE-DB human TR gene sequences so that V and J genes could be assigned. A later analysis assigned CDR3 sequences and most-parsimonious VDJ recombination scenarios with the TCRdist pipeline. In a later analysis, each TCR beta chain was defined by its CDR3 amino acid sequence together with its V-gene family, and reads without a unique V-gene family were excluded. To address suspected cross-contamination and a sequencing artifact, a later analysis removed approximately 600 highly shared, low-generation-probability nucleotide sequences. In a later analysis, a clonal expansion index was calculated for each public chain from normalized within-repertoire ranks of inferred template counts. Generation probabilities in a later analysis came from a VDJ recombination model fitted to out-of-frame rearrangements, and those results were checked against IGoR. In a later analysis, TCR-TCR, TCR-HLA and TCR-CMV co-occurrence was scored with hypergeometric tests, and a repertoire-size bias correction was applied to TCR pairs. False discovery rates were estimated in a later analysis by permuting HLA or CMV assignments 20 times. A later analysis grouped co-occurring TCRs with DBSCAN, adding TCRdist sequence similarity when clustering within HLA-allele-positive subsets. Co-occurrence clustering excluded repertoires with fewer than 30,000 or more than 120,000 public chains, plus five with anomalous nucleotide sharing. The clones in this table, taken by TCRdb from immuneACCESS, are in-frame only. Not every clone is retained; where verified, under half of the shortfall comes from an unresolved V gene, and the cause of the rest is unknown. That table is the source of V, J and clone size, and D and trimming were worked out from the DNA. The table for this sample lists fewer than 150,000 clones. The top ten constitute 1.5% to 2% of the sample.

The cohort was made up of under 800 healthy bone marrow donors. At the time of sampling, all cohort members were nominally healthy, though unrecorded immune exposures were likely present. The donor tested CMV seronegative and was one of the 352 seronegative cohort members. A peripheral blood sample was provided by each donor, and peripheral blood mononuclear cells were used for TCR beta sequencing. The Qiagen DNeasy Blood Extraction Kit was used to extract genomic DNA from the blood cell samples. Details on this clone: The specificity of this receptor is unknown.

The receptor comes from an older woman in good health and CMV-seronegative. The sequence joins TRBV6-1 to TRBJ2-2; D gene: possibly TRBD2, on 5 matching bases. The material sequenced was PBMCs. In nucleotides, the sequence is TGTGCCACCCTCTTTTCCCCGGGGATCGGGGAGCTGTTTTTT. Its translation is CATLFSPGIGELFF.